Sequencing of this T cell receptor (beta chain) was carried out in a study of blood T cell repertoires in COVID-19. Study context: Nucleic acid was either cDNA or gDNA, and it came from T cells, B-cell-depleted T cells, or PBMCs.

CDR3 length: 13 amino acids. Trimming removed 5 bases from V and 6 bases from J, with 14 bases in between. The participants were between about 18 and 100 years old and came from 24 US areas. Original processing methods: Cell counts per sample came from amplifying reference gene primers. The table came from immunoSEQ multiplex PCR; TCRdb's copy has only in-frame clones and leaves some out. V and J calls plus clone size are reproduced from that table; the DNA served to infer D and trimming. The repertoire has 150,000 to 250,000 clones, approximately 84% of them found once; the top ten carry 7.5%. The clonotype comes from a middle-aged man who had recovered from COVID-19. This chain uses TRBV12-3 or TRBV12-4 with TRBJ2-7; possibly TRBD1 for D (7 bases). Source material: PBMCs or T cells enriched from blood (not recorded which). In DNA, the CDR3 is TGTGCCAGCAGTCCACCAGGGGGGACCGAGCAGTACTTC. Amino acid sequence: CASSPPGGTEQYF.